Included here is one T cell receptor beta chain sequence, with context. The method was immunoSEQ multiplex PCR; TCRdb's version includes in-frame clones alone and lacks a portion of them. The table includes some 520,000 clones, roughly 85% detected once. The sample belongs to a study of Ad26.COV2.S vaccination and SARS-CoV-2 variants. Study summary: A participant enrolled in the COV1001 Ad26.COV2.S trial arm provided the sample. Into the muscle, Ad26.COV2.S was dosed once or twice, 56 days apart.

Treatment given: roughly 20 received Ad26.COV2.S at low or high dose, single or two shots; 5 received placebo; per-sample allocation not given. Collection of samples fell on day 63 after the first vaccine or placebo injection. This specimen was peripheral blood, taken in a trial of Ad26.COV2.S vaccine versus placebo. This clonotype originated in a person between 18 and 65 years old who received the Ad26.COV2.S COVID-19 vaccine or a placebo.

Written as DNA, the CDR3 is TGCGCCAGCAGTGAGTCGACAGAAAAACTGTTTTTT. This encodes CASSESTEKLFF. The V and J genes are TRBV10-1 and TRBJ1-4; D remains ambiguous. Trimming took 0 bases from V and 8 from J, leaving 4 bases between them. Germline V gene lookup returns CDR1 WNHNN and CDR2 SYGVQD (reference sequence). This CDR3 contains 12 residues.